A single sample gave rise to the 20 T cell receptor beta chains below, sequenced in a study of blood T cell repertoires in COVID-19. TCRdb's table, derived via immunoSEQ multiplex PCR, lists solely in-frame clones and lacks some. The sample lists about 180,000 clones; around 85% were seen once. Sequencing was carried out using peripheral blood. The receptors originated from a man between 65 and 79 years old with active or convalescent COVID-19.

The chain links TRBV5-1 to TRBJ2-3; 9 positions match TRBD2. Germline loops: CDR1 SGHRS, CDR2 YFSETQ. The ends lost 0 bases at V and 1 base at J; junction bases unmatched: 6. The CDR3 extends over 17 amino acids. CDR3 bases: TGCGCCAGCAGCTTGGAGGGGTTAGCGGGGGGCACAGATACGCAGTATTTT. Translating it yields CASSLEGLAGGTDTQYF.

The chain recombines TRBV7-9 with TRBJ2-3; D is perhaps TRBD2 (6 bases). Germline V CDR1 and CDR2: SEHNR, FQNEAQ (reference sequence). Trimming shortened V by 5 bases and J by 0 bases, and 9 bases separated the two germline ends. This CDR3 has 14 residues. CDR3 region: CASSGEASTDTQYF. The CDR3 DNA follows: TGTGCCAGCAGCGGGGAGGCTAGCACAGATACGCAGTATTTT. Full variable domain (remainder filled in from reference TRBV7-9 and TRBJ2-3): DTGVSQNPRHKITKRGQNVTFRCDPISEHNRLYWYRQTLGQGPEFLTYFQNEAQLEKSRLLSDRFSAERPKGSFSTLEIQRTEQGDSAMYLCASSGEASTDTQYFGPGTRLTVL.

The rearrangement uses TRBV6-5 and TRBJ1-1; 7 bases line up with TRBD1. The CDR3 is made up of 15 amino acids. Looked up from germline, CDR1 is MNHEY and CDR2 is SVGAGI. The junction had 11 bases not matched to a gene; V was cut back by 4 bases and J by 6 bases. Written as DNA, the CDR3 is TGTGCCAGCAGTTCCCCCGACAGGGTGAGGTCTGAAGCTTTCTTT. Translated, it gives CASSSPDRVRSEAFF.

CDR3 in amino acids: CSARQQGPAFF. In DNA form, the CDR3 reads TGCAGTGCTAGGCAACAGGGTCCAGCTTTCTTT. The V call is TRBV20-1, the J call TRBJ1-1; a possible D gene is TRBD1 (6 bases). Germline CDR1 DFQATT, CDR2 SNEGSKA (reference sequence). V was cut by 3 bases and J by 10 bases, with 12 bases left in between. This CDR3 has 11 residues.

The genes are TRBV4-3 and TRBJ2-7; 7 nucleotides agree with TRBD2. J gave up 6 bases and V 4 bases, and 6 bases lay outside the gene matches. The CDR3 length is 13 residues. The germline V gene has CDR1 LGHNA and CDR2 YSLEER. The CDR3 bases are TGCGCCAGCAGCCGCAAAAGGGAGGGCGAGCAGTACTTC. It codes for CASSRKREGEQYF.

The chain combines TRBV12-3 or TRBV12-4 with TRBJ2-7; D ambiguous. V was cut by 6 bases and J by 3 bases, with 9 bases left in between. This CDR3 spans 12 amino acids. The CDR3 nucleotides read TGTGCCAGCAGCATAAACAGCTACGAGCAGTACTTC. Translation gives CASSINSYEQYF.

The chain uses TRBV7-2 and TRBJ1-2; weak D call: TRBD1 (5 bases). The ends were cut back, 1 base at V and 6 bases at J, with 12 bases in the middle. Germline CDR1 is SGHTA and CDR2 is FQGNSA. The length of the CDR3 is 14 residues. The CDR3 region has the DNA TGTGCCAGCAGCTTAGAGGCCTCGGGGGATGGCTACACCTTC. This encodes CASSLEASGDGYTF.

This CDR3 reads CASSEYGTGANQPQHF. As DNA, the CDR3 is TGTGCCAGCAGTGAATATGGGACAGGGGCGAATCAGCCCCAGCATTTT. The chain combines TRBV25-1 with TRBJ1-5; 10 nucleotides align to TRBD1. Germline V lookup: CDR1 MGHDK, CDR2 SYGVNS. The CDR3 totals 16 residues. The J segment lost 4 bases and the V segment lost 0 bases, leaving 3 bases of the junction unmatched. The full variable domain, completed using reference TRBV25-1 and TRBJ1-5, is EADIYQTPRYLVIGTGKKITLECSQTMGHDKMYWYQQDPGMELHLIHYSYGVNSTEKGDLSSESTVSRIRTEHFPLTLESARPSHTSQYLCASSEYGTGANQPQHFGDGTRLSIL.

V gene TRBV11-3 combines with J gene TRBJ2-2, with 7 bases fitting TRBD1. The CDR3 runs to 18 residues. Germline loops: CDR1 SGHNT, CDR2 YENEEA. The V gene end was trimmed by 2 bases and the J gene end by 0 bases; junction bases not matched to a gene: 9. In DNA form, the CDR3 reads TGTGCCAGCAGCTTAAATCCCGGACAGGCGGCGAACACCGGGGAGCTGTTTTTT. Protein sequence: CASSLNPGQAANTGELFF.

The CDR3 DNA reads as TGTGCCAGCTCACCAAGTCTCGGGGGGGAGCAGTACTTC. This translates into CASSPSLGGEQYF. This sequence joins TRBV18 and TRBJ2-7, with 7 positions matching TRBD2. Per the germline V gene, CDR1 is KGHSH and CDR2 is LQKENI. The J segment lost 7 bases and the V segment lost 2 bases, leaving 5 bases of the junction unmatched. The CDR3 contains 13 residues.

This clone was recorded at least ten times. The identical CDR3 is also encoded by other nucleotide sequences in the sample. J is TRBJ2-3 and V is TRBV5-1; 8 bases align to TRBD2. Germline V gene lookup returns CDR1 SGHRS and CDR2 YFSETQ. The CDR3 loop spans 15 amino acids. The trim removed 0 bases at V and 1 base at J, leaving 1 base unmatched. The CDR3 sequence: CASSLDSGGTDTQYF. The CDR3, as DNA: TGCGCCAGCAGCTTGGATAGCGGGGGCACAGATACGCAGTATTTT.

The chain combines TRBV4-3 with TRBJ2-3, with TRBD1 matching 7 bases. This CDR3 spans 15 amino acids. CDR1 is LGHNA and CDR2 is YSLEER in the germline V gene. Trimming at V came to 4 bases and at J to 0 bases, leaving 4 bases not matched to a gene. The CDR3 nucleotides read TGCGCCAGCAGCCCTAGACAGGGCAGCACAGATACGCAGTATTTT. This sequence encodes CASSPRQGSTDTQYF.

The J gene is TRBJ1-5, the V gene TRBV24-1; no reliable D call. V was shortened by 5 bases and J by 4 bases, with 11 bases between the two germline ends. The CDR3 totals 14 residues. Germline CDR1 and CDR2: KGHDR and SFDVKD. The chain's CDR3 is CATSGDISNQPQHF. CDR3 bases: TGTGCCACCAGTGGAGACATATCTAATCAGCCCCAGCATTTT.

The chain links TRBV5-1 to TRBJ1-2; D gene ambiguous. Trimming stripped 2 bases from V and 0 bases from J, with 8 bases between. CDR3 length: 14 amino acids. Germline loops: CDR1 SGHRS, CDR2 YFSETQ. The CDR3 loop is CASSFPDPNYGYTF. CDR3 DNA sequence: TGCGCCAGCAGCTTCCCAGATCCTAACTATGGCTACACCTTC.

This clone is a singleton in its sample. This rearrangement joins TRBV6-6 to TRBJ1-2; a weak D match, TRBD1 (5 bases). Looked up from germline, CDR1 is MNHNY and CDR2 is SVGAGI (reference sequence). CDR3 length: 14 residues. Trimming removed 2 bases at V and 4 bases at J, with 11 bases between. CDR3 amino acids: CASSYPTGGYGYTF. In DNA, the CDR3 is TGTGCCAGCAGTTACCCTACAGGTGGCTATGGCTACACCTTC.

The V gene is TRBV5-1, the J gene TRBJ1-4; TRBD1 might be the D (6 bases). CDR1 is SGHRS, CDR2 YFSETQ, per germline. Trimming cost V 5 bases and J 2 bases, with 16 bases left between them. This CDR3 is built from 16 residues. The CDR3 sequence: CASSPGQGPTNEKLFF. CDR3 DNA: TGCGCCAGCAGTCCTGGGCAGGGGCCGACTAATGAAAAACTGTTTTTT.

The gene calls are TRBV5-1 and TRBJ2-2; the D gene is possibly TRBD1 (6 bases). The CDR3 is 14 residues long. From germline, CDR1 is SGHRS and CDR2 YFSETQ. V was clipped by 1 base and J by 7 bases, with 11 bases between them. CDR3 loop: CASSLSQGRGELFF. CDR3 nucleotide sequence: TGCGCCAGCAGCTTGAGTCAGGGGCGCGGGGAGCTGTTTTTT.

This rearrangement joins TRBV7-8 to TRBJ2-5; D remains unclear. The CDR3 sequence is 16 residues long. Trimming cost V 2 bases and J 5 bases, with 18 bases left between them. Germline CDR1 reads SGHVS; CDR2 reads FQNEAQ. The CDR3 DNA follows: TGTGCCAGCAGCTTATCTCATGGCGGTGGAGAGGAGACCCAGTACTTC. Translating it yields CASSLSHGGGEETQYF. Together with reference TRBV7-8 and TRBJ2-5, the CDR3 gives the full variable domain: GAGVSQSPRYKVAKRGQDVALRCDPISGHVSLFWYQQALGQGPEFLTYFQNEAQLDKSGLPSDRFFAERPEGSVSTLKIQRTQQEDSAVYLCASSLSHGGGEETQYFGPGTRLLVL.

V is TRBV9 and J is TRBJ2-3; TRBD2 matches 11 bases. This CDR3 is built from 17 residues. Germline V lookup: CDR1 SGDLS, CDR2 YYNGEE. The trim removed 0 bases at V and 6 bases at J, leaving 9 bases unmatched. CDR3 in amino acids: CASSVVGSGRASDTQYF. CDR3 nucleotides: TGTGCCAGCAGCGTAGTGGGTAGCGGGAGGGCCAGCGATACGCAGTATTTT.

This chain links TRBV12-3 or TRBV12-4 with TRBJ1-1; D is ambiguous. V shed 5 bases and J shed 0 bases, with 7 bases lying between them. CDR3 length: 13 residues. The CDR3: CASSTRMNTEAFF. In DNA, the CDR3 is TGTGCCAGCAGTACCAGGATGAACACTGAAGCTTTCTTT.